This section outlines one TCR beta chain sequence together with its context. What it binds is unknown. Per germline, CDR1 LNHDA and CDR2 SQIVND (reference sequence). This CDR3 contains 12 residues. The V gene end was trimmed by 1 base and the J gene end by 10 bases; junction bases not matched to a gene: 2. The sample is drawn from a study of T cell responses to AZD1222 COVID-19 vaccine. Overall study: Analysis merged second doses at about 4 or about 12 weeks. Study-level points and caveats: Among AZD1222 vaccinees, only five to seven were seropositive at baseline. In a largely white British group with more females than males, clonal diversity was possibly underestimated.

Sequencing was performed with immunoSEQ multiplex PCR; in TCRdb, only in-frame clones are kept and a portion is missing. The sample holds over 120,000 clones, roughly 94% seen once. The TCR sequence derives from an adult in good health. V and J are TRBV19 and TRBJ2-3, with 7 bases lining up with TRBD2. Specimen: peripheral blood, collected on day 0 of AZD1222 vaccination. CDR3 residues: CASSIGAGAQYF. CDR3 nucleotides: TGTGCCAGTAGTATAGGCGCGGGGGCGCAGTATTTT.